This section outlines one T cell receptor beta chain sequence together with its context. With V trimmed by 11 bases and J by 10 bases, 24 bases remained unmatched. Germline V lookup: CDR1 WNHNN, CDR2 SYGVQD (reference sequence). This CDR3 spans 16 amino acids. These data belong to a study of cytomegalovirus exposure and HLA in healthy donors. Primers: 60 Vbeta forward and 13 Jbeta reverse. The repertoire was sequenced with immunoSEQ multiplex PCR; TCRdb's copy has only in-frame clones and lacks some. The data contain about 160,000 clones, approximately 86% of them singletons. The chain uses TRBV10-1 and TRBJ2-5, with 8 bases that match TRBD1. Sequences were obtained from PBMCs. This TCR derives from a young woman in good health and CMV-seronegative. The CDR3 protein is CAPTSSRGPEGVGQYF. The CDR3 nucleotides are TGCGCCCCGACCTCTTCCAGGGGGCCGGAGGGGGTAGGCCAGTACTTC.